This TCR beta chain was found in a study of identical twins. This clonotype was counted once. Its antigen is still unknown. MiXCR, run by TCRdb on the 5' RACE reads, gives a single entry per CDR3 protein. This sample has under 250,000 distinct CDR3 sequences, with over 9.5% found just once. V dropped 6 bases and J dropped 2 bases, with 34 bases sitting between them. The CDR3 runs 20 residues. CDR1 and CDR2 (germline): SQVTM, ANQGSEA. Study results and limitations: Out-of-frame alpha sequences common to twins exhibited an excess of low generation probability. A partial confounding effect on zero-insertion analyses could come from invariant MAIT and iNKT cells.

These data were also filed under a second study, of yellow fever vaccine responses in identical twins. That study reports: Twins reportedly had a vaccine T cell response that seemed partly convergent, partly personalized.

The origin of this receptor is a young woman in good health. Input material: memory (CD45RO+) T cells sorted from blood. The chain links TRBV29-1 to TRBJ2-5; D is perhaps TRBD1 or TRBD2 (7 bases each). The CDR3 nucleotides are TGCAGCGTCCAGGGGGTTCGGGGGGAGCCTTTAGGCCTATTTCAAGAGACCCAGTACTTC. Its protein product is CSVQGVRGEPLGLFQETQYF.